This TCR beta chain was captured in a study of OX40 agonist ivuxolimab in advanced cancers. The wider study: Cohort: approximately 79% men, mean age approximately 66, aged about 20 to 90. Study-wide results and limits: With doses of 0.1 to 3.0 mg/kg, CD4+ and CD8+ blood T cells had undergone clonal expansion by week 6.

As to this clone: The antigen remains unidentified.

The CDR3 has 16 residues. Germline values: CDR1 LNHDA, CDR2 SQIVND (reference sequence). V was pared by 1 base and J by 3 bases, with 15 bases between. Produced via immunoSEQ multiplex PCR; TCRdb's table is partial and in-frame only. The table shows 40,000 to 65,000 clones, with 70% to 90% occurring only once. The material sequenced was CD4+ or CD8+ T cells sorted from blood, taken in a trial of the OX40 agonist ivuxolimab. The chain uses TRBV19 and TRBJ1-1; D is possibly TRBD1 (5 bases). This receptor was taken from an adult with an advanced solid tumor such as melanoma, head and neck, liver or kidney cancer. The CDR3 protein is CASSIGTGGVDTEAFF. The CDR3 DNA reads as TGTGCCAGTAGTATAGGAACAGGAGGGGTAGACACTGAAGCTTTCTTT.